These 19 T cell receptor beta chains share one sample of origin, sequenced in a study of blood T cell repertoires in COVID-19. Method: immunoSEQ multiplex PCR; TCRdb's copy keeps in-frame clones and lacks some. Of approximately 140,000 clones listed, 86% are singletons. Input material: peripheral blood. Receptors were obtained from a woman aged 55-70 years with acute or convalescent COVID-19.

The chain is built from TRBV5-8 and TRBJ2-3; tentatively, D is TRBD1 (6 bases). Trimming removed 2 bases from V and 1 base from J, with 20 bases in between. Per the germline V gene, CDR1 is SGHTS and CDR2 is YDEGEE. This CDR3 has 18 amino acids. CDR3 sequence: CASSFTRQALRGTDTQYF. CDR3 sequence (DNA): TGTGCCAGCAGCTTCACTCGACAGGCCCTCCGGGGCACAGATACGCAGTATTTT.

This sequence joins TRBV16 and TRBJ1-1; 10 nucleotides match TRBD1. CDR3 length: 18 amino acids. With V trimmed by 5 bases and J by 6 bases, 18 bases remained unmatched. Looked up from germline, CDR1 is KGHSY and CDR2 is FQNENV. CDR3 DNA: TGTGCCAGCAGCGACGGGGGAGAGGCCGGGACAGGGGAGGCTGAAGCTTTCTTT. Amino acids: CASSDGGEAGTGEAEAFF.

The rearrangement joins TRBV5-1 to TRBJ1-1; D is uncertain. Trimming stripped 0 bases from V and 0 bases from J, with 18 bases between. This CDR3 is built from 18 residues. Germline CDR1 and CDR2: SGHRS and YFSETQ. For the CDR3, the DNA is TGCGCCAGCAGCTTGGAGCGGATGGGCAAGAGGTTGAACACTGAAGCTTTCTTT. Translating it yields CASSLERMGKRLNTEAFF.

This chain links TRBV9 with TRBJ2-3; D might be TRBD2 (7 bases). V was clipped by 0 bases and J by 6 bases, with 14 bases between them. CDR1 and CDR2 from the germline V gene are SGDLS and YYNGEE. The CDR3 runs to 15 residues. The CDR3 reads CASSVAGGAGDTQYF. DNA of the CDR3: TGTGCCAGCAGCGTAGCTGGGGGGGCAGGGGATACGCAGTATTTT. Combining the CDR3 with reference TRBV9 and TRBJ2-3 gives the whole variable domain DSGVTQTPKHLITATGQRVTLRCSPRSGDLSVYWYQQSLDQGLQFLIQYYNGEERAKGNILERFSAQQFPDLHSELNLSSLELGDSALYFCASSVAGGAGDTQYFGPGTRLTVL.

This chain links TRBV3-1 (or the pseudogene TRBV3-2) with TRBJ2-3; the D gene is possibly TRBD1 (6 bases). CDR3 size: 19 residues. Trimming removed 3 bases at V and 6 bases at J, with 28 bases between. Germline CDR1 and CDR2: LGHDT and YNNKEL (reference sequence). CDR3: CASSQPTSRDKFPRDTQYF. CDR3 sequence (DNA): TGTGCCAGCAGCCAGCCGACTTCCCGGGACAAATTTCCCAGGGATACGCAGTATTTT.

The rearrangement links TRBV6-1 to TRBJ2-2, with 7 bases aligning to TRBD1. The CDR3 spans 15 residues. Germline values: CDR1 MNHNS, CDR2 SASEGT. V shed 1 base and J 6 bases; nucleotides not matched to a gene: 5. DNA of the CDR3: TGTGCCAGCAGTGAAGGGACAGGTGGGGCCGGGGAGCTGTTTTTT. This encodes CASSEGTGGAGELFF.

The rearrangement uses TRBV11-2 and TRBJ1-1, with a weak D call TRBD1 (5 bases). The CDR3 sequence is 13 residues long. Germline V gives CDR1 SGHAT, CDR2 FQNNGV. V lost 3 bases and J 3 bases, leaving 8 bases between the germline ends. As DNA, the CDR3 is TGTGCCAGCAGCTTTAAAGGGGACACTGAAGCTTTCTTT. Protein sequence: CASSFKGDTEAFF.

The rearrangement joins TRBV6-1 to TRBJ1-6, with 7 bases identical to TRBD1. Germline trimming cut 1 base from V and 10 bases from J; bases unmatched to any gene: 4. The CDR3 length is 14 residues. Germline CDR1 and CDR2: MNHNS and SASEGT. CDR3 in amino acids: CASSEEQGRSPLHF. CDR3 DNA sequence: TGTGCCAGCAGTGAAGAACAGGGGAGATCACCCCTCCACTTT.

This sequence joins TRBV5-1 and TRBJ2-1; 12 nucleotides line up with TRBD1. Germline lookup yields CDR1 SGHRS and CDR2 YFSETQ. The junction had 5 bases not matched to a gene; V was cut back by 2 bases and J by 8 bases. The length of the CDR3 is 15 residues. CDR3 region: CASSFRDRGPHEQFF. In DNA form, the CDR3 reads TGCGCCAGCAGCTTCCGGGACAGGGGGCCGCATGAGCAGTTCTTC.

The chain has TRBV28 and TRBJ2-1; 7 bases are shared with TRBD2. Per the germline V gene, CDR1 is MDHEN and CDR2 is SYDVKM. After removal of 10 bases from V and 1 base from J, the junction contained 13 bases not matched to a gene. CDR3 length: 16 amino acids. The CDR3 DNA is TGTGCCACCAGCGGGGTGAGGCCAGCGTCCTACAATGAGCAGTTCTTC. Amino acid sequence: CATSGVRPASYNEQFF.

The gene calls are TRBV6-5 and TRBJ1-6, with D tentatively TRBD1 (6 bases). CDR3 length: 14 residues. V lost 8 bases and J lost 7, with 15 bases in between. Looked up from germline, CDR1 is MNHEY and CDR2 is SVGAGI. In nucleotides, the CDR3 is TGTGCCAGCCAGATCGACAGGTTGAATTCACCCCTCCACTTT. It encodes CASQIDRLNSPLHF.

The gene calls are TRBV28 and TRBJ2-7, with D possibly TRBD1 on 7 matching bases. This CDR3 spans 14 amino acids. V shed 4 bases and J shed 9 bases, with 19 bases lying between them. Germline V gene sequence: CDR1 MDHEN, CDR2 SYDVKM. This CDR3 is CASSWQGGSRGQYF. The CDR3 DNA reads TGTGCCAGCAGTTGGCAGGGGGGATCTCGGGGGCAGTACTTC. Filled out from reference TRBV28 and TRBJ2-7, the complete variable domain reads DVKVTQSSRYLVKRTGEKVFLECVQDMDHENMFWYRQDPGLGLRLIYFSYDVKMKEKGDIPEGYSVSREKKERFSLILESASTNQTSMYLCASSWQGGSRGQYFGPGTRLTVT.

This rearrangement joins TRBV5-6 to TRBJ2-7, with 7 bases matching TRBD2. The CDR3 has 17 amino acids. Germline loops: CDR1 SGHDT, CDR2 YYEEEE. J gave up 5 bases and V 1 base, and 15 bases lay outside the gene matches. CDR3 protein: CASSLHLRTSGVNEQYF. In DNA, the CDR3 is TGTGCCAGCAGCTTGCACTTACGGACAAGCGGGGTAAACGAGCAGTACTTC.

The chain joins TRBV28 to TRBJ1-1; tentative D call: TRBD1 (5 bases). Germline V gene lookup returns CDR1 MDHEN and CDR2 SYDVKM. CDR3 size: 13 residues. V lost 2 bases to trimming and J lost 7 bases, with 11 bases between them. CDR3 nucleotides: TGTGCCAGCAGTTTAAGCAGGGCAAATGAAGCTTTCTTT. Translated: CASSLSRANEAFF.

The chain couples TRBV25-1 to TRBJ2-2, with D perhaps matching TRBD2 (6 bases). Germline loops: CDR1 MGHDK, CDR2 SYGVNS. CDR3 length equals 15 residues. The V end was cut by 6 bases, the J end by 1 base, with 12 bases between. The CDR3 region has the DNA TGTGCCAGCAGCTCCGGGACTCGGAACACCGGGGAGCTGTTTTTT. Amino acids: CASSSGTRNTGELFF.

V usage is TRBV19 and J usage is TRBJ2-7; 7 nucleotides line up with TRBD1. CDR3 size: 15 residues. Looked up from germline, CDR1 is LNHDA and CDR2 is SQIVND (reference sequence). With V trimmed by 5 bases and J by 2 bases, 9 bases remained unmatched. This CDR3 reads CASSPRRGRPYEQYF. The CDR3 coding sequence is TGTGCCAGTAGTCCACGAAGGGGGCGCCCCTACGAGCAGTACTTC.

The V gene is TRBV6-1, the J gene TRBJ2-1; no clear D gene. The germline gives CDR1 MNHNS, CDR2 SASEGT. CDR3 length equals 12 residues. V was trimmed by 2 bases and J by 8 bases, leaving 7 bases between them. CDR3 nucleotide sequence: TGTGCCAGCAGTGAAATACGGGATGAGCAGTTCTTC. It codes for CASSEIRDEQFF.

This chain's CDR3 is CASSRRDSLSYEQYF. The CDR3 coding sequence is TGCGCCAGCAGCCGTCGGGACAGTCTTTCCTACGAGCAGTACTTC. The chain carries TRBV4-1 and TRBJ2-7; 7 bases are a match to TRBD1. The V gene end was trimmed by 4 bases and the J gene end by 1 base; junction bases not matched to a gene: 7. The germline CDR1 and CDR2 sequences are MGHRA and YSYEKL. The CDR3 extends over 15 amino acids.

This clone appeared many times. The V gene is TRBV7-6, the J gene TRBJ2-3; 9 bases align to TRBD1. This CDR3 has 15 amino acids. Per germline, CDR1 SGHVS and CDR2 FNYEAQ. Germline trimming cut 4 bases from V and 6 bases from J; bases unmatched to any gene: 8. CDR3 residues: CASSSPLDRGDTQYF. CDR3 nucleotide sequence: TGTGCCAGCAGCTCCCCCTTGGACAGGGGTGATACGCAGTATTTT.